This T cell receptor beta chain stems from a study of cytomegalovirus exposure and HLA in healthy donors. At the level of the study: About 179 million T cells yielded around 120 million unique TCR beta sequences in earlier analysis.

Primers: 60 Vbeta forward and 13 Jbeta reverse. Profiling relied on immunoSEQ multiplex PCR, and the TCRdb table lists in-frame clones only, not all of them. This sample has around 80,000 clones, with around 60% found just once. Study outcomes and limitations: The later analysis indicated that the majority of CMV-associated TCR beta chains appeared HLA-restricted.

Only one count was recorded for this clone. Its antigen remains unidentified. V was shortened by 6 bases and J by 6 bases, with 10 bases between the two germline ends. The CDR3 totals 11 residues. Per the germline V gene, CDR1 is GTSNPN and CDR2 is SVGIG (reference sequence). V is TRBV30 and J is TRBJ2-3; the D gene is possibly TRBD2 (7 bases). The receptor's source is a male donor in good health and CMV-seropositive. Sequencing used PBMCs. CDR3 in DNA: TGTGCCTGCGAGGGGGGGGATACGCAGTATTTT. It specifies CACEGGDTQYF.